This entry lists 21 T cell receptor beta chains sequenced from one sample in a study of OX40 agonist ivuxolimab in advanced cancers. Assay used: immunoSEQ multiplex PCR; TCRdb lists only in-frame clones, some missing. The sample has 61,000 or so clones; around 87% are singletons. Sequencing was performed on CD4+ or CD8+ T cells sorted from blood, taken in a trial of the OX40 agonist ivuxolimab. All receptors derive from an adult with an advanced solid tumor such as melanoma, head and neck, liver or kidney cancer.

This CDR3 reads CASSGQINTEAFF. Written as DNA, the CDR3 is TGTGCCAGCAGTGGTCAGATTAACACTGAAGCTTTCTTT. The chain uses TRBV2 and TRBJ1-1; D unresolved. The CDR3 totals 13 residues. The germline V and J ends were trimmed by 4 bases and 2 bases, with 8 bases remaining between them. Germline lookup yields CDR1 SNHLY and CDR2 FYNNEI.

About this clone: Other nucleotide sequences in the sample specify the same CDR3. This chain links TRBV19 with TRBJ2-7, with TRBD1 identical over 8 bases. The ends lost 5 bases at V and 3 bases at J; junction bases unmatched: 0. The CDR3 sequence is 12 residues long. Germline V lookup: CDR1 LNHDA, CDR2 SQIVND (reference sequence). The CDR3 spells CASSDRGYEQYF. In DNA, the CDR3 is TGTGCCAGTAGTGACAGGGGCTACGAGCAGTACTTC.

The CDR3 region is CASSPTGGRTEAFF. The CDR3 DNA sequence: TGTGCCAGCTCACCGACAGGGGGAAGGACTGAAGCTTTCTTT. The gene calls are TRBV18 and TRBJ1-1, with 9 bases that match TRBD1. Per germline, CDR1 KGHSH and CDR2 LQKENI. CDR3 length: 14 residues. Germline trimming cut 3 bases from V and 5 bases from J; bases unmatched to any gene: 4. Filled out from reference TRBV18 and TRBJ1-1, the complete variable domain reads NAGVMQNPRHLVRRRGQEARLRCSPMKGHSHVYWYRQLPEEGLKFMVYLQKENIIDESGMPKERFSAEFPKEGPSILRIQQVVRGDSAAYFCASSPTGGRTEAFFGQGTRLTVV.

The genes are TRBV7-6 and TRBJ1-6, with TRBD1 matching 7 bases. CDR1 SGHVS and CDR2 FNYEAQ come from the germline V gene. V gave up 4 bases and J gave up 7 bases; unmatched junction bases: 1. This CDR3 has 13 residues. CDR3 sequence reads: CASSSTGNSPLHF. As DNA, the CDR3 is TGTGCCAGCAGCTCGACAGGGAATTCACCCCTCCACTTT.

The J gene is TRBJ2-3, the V gene TRBV5-1, with D tentatively TRBD1 (7 bases). Trimming stripped 7 bases from V and 1 base from J, with 16 bases between. The length of the CDR3 is 15 residues. CDR1 is SGHRS, CDR2 YFSETQ, per germline. This CDR3 is CASRKQGGGTDTQYF. DNA for the CDR3: TGCGCCAGCCGCAAGCAGGGGGGTGGCACAGATACGCAGTATTTT.

This chain joins TRBV5-4 and TRBJ1-2; TRBD1 might be the D (6 bases). V was shortened by 3 bases and J by 8 bases, with 11 bases between the two germline ends. Looked up from germline, CDR1 is SGHNT and CDR2 is YYREEE (reference sequence). This CDR3 spans 12 amino acids. CDR3 region: CASSSAGAGYTF. The CDR3 region has the DNA TGTGCCAGCAGCTCAGCGGGGGCAGGCTACACCTTC.

This sequence joins TRBV6-5 and TRBJ1-5; D is unresolved. The CDR3 sequence is 15 residues long. CDR1 and CDR2 (germline): MNHEY, SVGAGI. Trimming took off 2 bases at V and 1 base at J, with 9 bases between the two ends. Written as DNA, the CDR3 is TGTGCCAGCAGTTACAGTCCAAGGAGCAATCAGCCCCAGCATTTT. This gives the protein CASSYSPRSNQPQHF.

V usage is TRBV7-6 and J usage is TRBJ1-1; unclear D gene. The CDR3 runs 13 residues. V was shortened by 5 bases and J by 1 base, with 8 bases between the two germline ends. Germline-derived CDR1 and CDR2 are SGHVS and FNYEAQ. The CDR3 DNA reads as TGTGCCAGCAGCCGGACGGCGAACACTGAAGCTTTCTTT. Translated, it gives CASSRTANTEAFF.

The CDR3 protein is CASSQEWDPNTEAFF. CDR3 nucleotides: TGCGCCAGCAGCCAAGAGTGGGACCCGAACACTGAAGCTTTCTTT. The chain has TRBV4-1 and TRBJ1-1; weak D call: TRBD1 (5 bases). Germline V gene sequence: CDR1 MGHRA, CDR2 YSYEKL. This CDR3 is built from 15 residues. V was pared by 0 bases and J by 1 base, with 9 bases between.

V gene TRBV7-6 combines with J gene TRBJ1-1, with TRBD1 matching over 9 bases. CDR1 and CDR2 from the germline V gene are SGHVS and FNYEAQ. Losses at the gene ends were 5 bases for V and 3 bases for J; bases not matched to a gene: 7. The CDR3 is made up of 15 amino acids. DNA of the CDR3: TGTGCCAGCAGCGCACAGGGGGCTTCGGACACTGAAGCTTTCTTT. Its protein product is CASSAQGASDTEAFF.

The genes are TRBV7-2 and TRBJ1-5, with D tentatively TRBD1 (6 bases). Trimming removed 2 bases at V and 7 bases at J, with 9 bases between. The V gene's germline CDR1 is SGHTA and CDR2 FQGNSA. CDR3 length: 13 amino acids. The CDR3: CASSLSGVQPQHF. The CDR3 DNA follows: TGTGCCAGCAGCTTATCAGGGGTCCAGCCCCAGCATTTT.

V usage is TRBV18 and J usage is TRBJ2-5; D remains unclear. V was cut by 1 base and J by 7 bases, with 7 bases left in between. The CDR3 sequence is 12 residues long. Germline loops: CDR1 KGHSH, CDR2 LQKENI. CDR3 protein: CASSPLTGTQYF. Written as DNA, the CDR3 is TGTGCCAGCTCACCACTGACTGGGACCCAGTACTTC. Full variable domain (outside the CDR3, taken from reference TRBV18 and TRBJ2-5): NAGVMQNPRHLVRRRGQEARLRCSPMKGHSHVYWYRQLPEEGLKFMVYLQKENIIDESGMPKERFSAEFPKEGPSILRIQQVVRGDSAAYFCASSPLTGTQYFGPGTRLLVL.

CDR3 amino acids: CASSLAGGQRNTGELFF. CDR3 DNA sequence: TGTGCCAGCAGCTTAGCGGGAGGGCAGCGGAACACCGGGGAGCTGTTTTTT. The chain uses TRBV7-9 and TRBJ2-2; 7 bases align to TRBD2. The CDR3 length is 17 residues. V was pared by 0 bases and J by 1 base, with 5 bases of the junction left unmatched. Germline V CDR1 and CDR2: SEHNR, FQNEAQ (reference sequence).

The chain employs TRBV10-1 and TRBJ2-3, with 7 bases matching TRBD2. This CDR3 spans 14 amino acids. Germline values: CDR1 WNHNN, CDR2 SYGVQD (reference sequence). The V and J ends lost 4 bases and 0 bases, in that order; junction bases with no gene match: 1. The CDR3 here is CASSGGGSTDTQYF. The CDR3 DNA sequence: TGCGCCAGCAGTGGGGGAGGGAGCACAGATACGCAGTATTTT.

This chain connects TRBV7-8 to TRBJ1-1; D unresolved. This CDR3 has 14 amino acids. Germline-derived CDR1 and CDR2 are SGHVS and FQNEAQ. Trimming removed 5 bases at V and 1 base at J, with 11 bases between. This CDR3 is CASSLRTENTEAFF. The CDR3 DNA follows: TGTGCCAGCAGCCTCCGGACGGAGAACACTGAAGCTTTCTTT.

The chain has TRBV6-5 and TRBJ1-6; TRBD1 might be the D (5 bases). The CDR3 has 16 amino acids. The germline V and J ends were trimmed by 2 bases and 0 bases, with 8 bases remaining between them. The germline gives CDR1 MNHEY, CDR2 SVGAGI. The CDR3 spells CASSYGHSSYNSPLHF. CDR3 DNA sequence: TGTGCCAGCAGTTACGGACATAGCTCCTATAATTCACCCCTCCACTTT.

This clone showed up just once. The J gene is TRBJ1-2, the V gene TRBV9, with TRBD1 matching 9 bases. The trim removed 2 bases at V and 4 bases at J, leaving 6 bases unmatched. Germline V gene lookup returns CDR1 SGDLS and CDR2 YYNGEE. The CDR3 is 15 amino acids. This CDR3 reads CASSVGGQGTYGYTF. The CDR3 nucleotides are TGTGCCAGCAGCGTCGGGGGACAGGGAACCTATGGCTACACCTTC.

V is TRBV9 and J is TRBJ2-1; D might be TRBD1 or TRBD2, each matching 5 bases. The CDR3 has 15 residues. The V gene lost 3 bases and the J gene lost 9 bases, with 19 bases spanning the gap. Germline V gene sequence: CDR1 SGDLS, CDR2 YYNGEE. In nucleotides, the CDR3 is TGTGCCAGCAGCGCAACCGGGACGCAAAGCAGTGAGCAGTTCTTC. Protein sequence: CASSATGTQSSEQFF.

This clone is deemed medium-sized. The gene calls are TRBV4-2 and TRBJ1-5; TRBD1 aligns across 9 bases. The CDR3 runs 13 residues. Germline V CDR1 and CDR2: LGHNA, YNFKEQ. With 4 bases clipped from V and 7 bases from J, the junction kept 2 bases outside the gene matches. CDR3 DNA: TGTGCCAGCAGCCGGGACAGGGAACAGCCCCAGCATTTT. Translated: CASSRDREQPQHF.

This chain connects TRBV11-2 to TRBJ1-3; 10 bases fit TRBD1. Germline CDR1 reads SGHAT; CDR2 reads FQNNGV. The junction had 5 bases not matched to a gene; V was cut back by 5 bases and J by 4 bases. The CDR3 covers 15 residues. CDR3 in amino acids: CASSPRQGAGNTIYF. CDR3 sequence (DNA): TGTGCCAGCAGCCCGAGACAGGGGGCGGGAAACACCATATATTTT.

V is TRBV4-2 and J is TRBJ2-1, with D possibly matching TRBD2 (5 bases). Trimming left V 0 bases short and J 9 bases short, with 9 bases between. The CDR3 loop spans 13 amino acids. Per the germline V gene, CDR1 is LGHNA and CDR2 is YNFKEQ. In DNA form, the CDR3 reads TGTGCCAGCAGCCAAGATTCGGCGGGTGAGCAGTTCTTC. It encodes CASSQDSAGEQFF.